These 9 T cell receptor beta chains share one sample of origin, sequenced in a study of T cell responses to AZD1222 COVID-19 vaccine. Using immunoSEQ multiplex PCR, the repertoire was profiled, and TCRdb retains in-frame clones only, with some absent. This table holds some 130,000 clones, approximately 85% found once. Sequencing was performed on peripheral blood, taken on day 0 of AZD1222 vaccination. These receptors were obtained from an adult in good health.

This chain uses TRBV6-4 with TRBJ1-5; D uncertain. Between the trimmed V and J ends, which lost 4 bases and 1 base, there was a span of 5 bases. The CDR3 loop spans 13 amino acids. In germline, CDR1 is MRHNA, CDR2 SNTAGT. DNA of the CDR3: TGTGCCAGCAGTGTGCAAAGCAATCAGCCCCAGCATTTT. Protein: CASSVQSNQPQHF.

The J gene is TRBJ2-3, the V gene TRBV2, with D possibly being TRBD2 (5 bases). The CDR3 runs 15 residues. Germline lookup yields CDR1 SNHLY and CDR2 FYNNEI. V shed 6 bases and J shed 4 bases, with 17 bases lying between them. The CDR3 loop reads CASRETRYRSDTQYF. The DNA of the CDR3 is TGTGCCAGCAGGGAAACTAGATATCGGTCAGATACGCAGTATTTT.

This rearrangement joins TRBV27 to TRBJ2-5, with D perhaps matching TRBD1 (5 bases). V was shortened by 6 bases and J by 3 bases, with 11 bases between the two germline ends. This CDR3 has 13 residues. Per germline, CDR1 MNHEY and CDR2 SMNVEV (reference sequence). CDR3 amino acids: CASSGQGEETQYF. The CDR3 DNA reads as TGTGCCAGCAGCGGCCAGGGCGAAGAGACCCAGTACTTC.

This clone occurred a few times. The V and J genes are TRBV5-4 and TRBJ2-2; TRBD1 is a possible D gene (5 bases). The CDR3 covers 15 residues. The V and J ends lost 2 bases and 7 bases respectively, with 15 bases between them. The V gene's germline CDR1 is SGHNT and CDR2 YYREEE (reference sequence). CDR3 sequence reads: CASSLIGDKDGELFF. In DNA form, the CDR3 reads TGTGCCAGCAGCTTAATAGGGGATAAGGACGGGGAGCTGTTTTTT.

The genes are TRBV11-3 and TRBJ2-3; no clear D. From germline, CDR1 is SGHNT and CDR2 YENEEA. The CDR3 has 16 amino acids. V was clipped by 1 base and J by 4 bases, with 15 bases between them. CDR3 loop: CASSLGGTRVADTQYF. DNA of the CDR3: TGTGCCAGCAGCTTAGGGGGAACCCGCGTGGCAGATACGCAGTATTTT.

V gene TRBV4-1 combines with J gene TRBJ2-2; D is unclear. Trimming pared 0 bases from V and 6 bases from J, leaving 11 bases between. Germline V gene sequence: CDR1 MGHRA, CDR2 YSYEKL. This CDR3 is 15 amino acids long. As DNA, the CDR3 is TGCGCCAGCAGCCAAGATTCAAGGGTCCCCGGGGAGCTGTTTTTT. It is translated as CASSQDSRVPGELFF.

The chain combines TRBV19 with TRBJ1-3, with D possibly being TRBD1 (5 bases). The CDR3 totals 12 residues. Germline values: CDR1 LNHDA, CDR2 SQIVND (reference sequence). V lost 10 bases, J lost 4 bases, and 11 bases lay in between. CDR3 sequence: CATKWDGNTIYF. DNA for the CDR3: TGTGCCACCAAGTGGGACGGAAACACCATATATTTT.

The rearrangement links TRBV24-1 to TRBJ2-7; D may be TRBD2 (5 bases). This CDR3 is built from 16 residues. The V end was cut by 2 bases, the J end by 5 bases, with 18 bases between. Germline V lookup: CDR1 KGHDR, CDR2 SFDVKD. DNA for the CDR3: TGTGCCACCAGTGATTCCCCCGGCCGGACTTCTCACGAGCAGTACTTC. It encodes CATSDSPGRTSHEQYF.

This chain's CDR3 is CASSHPSPGQGSEQYF. CDR3 coding DNA: TGTGCCAGCAGCCACCCCTCGCCGGGACAGGGGAGTGAGCAGTACTTC. V usage is TRBV14 and J usage is TRBJ2-7; 10 nucleotides match TRBD1. V gave up 3 bases and J gave up 7 bases; unmatched junction bases: 12. From germline, CDR1 is SGHDN and CDR2 FVKESK. The length of the CDR3 is 16 residues.